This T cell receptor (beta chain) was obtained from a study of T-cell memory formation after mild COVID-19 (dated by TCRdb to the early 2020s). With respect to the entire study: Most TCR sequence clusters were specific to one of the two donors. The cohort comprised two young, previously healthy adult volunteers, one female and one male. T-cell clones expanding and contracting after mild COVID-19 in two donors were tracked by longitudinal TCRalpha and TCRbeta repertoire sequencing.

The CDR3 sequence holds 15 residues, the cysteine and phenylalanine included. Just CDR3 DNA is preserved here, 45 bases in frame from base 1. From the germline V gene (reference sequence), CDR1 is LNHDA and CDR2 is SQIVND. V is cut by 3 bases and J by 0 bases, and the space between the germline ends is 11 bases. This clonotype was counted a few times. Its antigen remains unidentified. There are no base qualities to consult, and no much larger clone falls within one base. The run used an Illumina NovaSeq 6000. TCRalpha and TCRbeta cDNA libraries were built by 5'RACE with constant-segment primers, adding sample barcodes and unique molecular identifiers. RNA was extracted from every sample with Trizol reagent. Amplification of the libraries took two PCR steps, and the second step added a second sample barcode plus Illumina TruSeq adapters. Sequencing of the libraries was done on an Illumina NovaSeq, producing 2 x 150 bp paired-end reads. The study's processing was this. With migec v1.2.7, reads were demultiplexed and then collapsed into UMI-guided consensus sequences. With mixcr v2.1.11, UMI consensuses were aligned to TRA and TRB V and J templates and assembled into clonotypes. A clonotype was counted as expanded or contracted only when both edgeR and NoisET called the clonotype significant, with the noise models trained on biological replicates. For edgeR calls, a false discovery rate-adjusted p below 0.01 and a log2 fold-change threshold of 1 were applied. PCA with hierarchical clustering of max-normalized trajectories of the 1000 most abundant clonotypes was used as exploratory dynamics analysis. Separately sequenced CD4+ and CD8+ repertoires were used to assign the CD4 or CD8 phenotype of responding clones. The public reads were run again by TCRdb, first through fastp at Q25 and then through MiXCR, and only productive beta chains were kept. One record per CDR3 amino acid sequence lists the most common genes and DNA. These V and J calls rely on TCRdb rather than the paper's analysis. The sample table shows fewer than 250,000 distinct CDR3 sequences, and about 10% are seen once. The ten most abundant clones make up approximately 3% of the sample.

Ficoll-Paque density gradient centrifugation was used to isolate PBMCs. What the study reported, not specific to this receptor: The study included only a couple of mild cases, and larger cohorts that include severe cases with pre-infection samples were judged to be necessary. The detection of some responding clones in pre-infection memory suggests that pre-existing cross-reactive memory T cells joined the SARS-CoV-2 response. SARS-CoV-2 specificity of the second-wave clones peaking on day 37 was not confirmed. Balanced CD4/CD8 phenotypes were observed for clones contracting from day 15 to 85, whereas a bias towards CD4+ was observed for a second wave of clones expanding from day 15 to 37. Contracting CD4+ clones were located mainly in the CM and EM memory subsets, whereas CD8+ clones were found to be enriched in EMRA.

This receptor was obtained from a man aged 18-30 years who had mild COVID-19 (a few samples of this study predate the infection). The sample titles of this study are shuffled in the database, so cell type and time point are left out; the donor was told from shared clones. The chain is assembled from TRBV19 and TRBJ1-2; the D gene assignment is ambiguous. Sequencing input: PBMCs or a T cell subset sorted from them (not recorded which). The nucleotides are TGTGCCAGTAGTATGCCCGGGGATACTAACTATGGCTACACCTTC. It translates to CASSMPGDTNYGYTF.